These 18 T cell receptor beta chains were all obtained from the same sample, sequenced in a study of shared clonotypes between healthy human individuals. Clones were sequenced by immunoSEQ multiplex PCR, and TCRdb holds only the in-frame ones, with some missing. The sample lists some 2,500,000 clones, roughly 93% occurring once. The sample comprised naive CD4+ T cells from PBMCs. Described subset: CD45RA+ positively selected. These receptors were obtained from a man aged 18 to 30 in good health. Some clones in this sample may be carry-over from other donors' samples.

This clone was seen only once. The rearrangement uses TRBV6-6 and TRBJ1-3; D is undetermined. V was pared by 0 bases and J by 2 bases, with 11 bases between. CDR3 length: 16 residues. CDR1 and CDR2 (germline): MNHNY, SVGAGI (reference sequence). CDR3 nucleotide sequence: TGTGCCAGCAGTTACTCGATTCCGGCGGCTGGAAACACCATATATTTT. This gives the protein CASSYSIPAAGNTIYF.

The chain is built from TRBV7-2 and TRBJ1-2; TRBD1 aligns across 7 bases. CDR1 and CDR2 (germline): SGHTA, FQGNSA. CDR3 length: 13 amino acids. The junction had 9 bases not matched to a gene; V was cut back by 6 bases and J by 8 bases. The CDR3 region is CASSPDRARGYTF. The CDR3 bases are TGTGCCAGCAGTCCAGACAGGGCGCGAGGCTACACCTTC. The complete variable domain, with remaining parts taken from reference TRBV7-2 and TRBJ1-2, reads GAGVSQSPSNKVTEKGKDVELRCDPISGHTALYWYRQSLGQGLEFLIYFQGNSAPDKSGLPSDRFSAERTGGSVSTLTIQRTQQEDSAVYLCASSPDRARGYTFGSGTRLTVV.

As DNA, the CDR3 is TGTGCCAGCAGCAGGGACAGCGATGTGACCTACGAGCAGTACTTC. As protein: CASSRDSDVTYEQYF. The chain combines TRBV6-5 with TRBJ2-7, with TRBD1 identical over 7 bases. Germline V CDR1 and CDR2: MNHEY, SVGAGI. Trimming took 6 bases from V and 2 from J; bases not matched to a gene: 10. The CDR3 covers 15 residues.

The chain links TRBV5-1 to TRBJ1-4, with TRBD1 matching over 9 bases. Germline loops: CDR1 SGHRS, CDR2 YFSETQ. V trimming: 1 base; J trimming: 8 bases; junction bases outside the gene matches: 6. There are 15 residues in the CDR3. CDR3 region: CASSLSDRGLEKLFF. In nucleotides, the CDR3 is TGCGCCAGCAGCTTGTCGGACAGGGGCTTAGAAAAACTGTTTTTT.

Points on this clone: This sample also contains other DNA sequences that code for the same CDR3. The genes are TRBV7-9 and TRBJ2-1; D is unresolved. CDR1 and CDR2 from the germline V gene are SEHNR and FQNEAQ (reference sequence). The CDR3 extends over 12 amino acids. Trimming shortened V by 1 base and J by 6 bases, and 4 bases separated the two germline ends. The CDR3 nucleotides are TGTGCCAGCAGCTTAGTTGGCAATGAGCAGTTCTTC. Translating it yields CASSLVGNEQFF.

This clone was recorded once. The V and J genes are TRBV28 and TRBJ2-3; no clear D gene. CDR1 MDHEN and CDR2 SYDVKM come from the germline V gene. V lost 5 bases and J lost 2, with 14 bases in between. This CDR3 comprises 15 residues. The CDR3 protein is CASSQQTAFTDTQYF. The CDR3 coding sequence is TGTGCCAGCAGTCAACAGACGGCATTCACAGATACGCAGTATTTT.

This chain links TRBV5-4 with TRBJ1-4; 9 bases map to TRBD1. In germline, CDR1 is SGHNT, CDR2 YYREEE (reference sequence). V trimming: 4 bases; J trimming: 7 bases; junction bases outside the gene matches: 11. The CDR3 totals 16 residues. The CDR3 region has the DNA TGTGCCAGCAGCATGGGGGCGGGACAGGGAGGTGAAAAACTGTTTTTT. It specifies CASSMGAGQGGEKLFF.

This sequence joins TRBV6-1 and TRBJ2-3; 9 positions match TRBD2. Trimming cost V 4 bases and J 7 bases; bases outside gene matches: 15. CDR1 MNHNS and CDR2 SASEGT come from the germline V gene. CDR3 length equals 17 residues. The CDR3 nucleotides read TGTGCCAGCAGTGGCCCCACGCGGGAGGGCCTTCCTAATACGCAGTATTTT. It yields the protein CASSGPTREGLPNTQYF.

The rearrangement uses TRBV7-2 and TRBJ2-2; D perhaps matches TRBD1 (6 bases). CDR1 SGHTA and CDR2 FQGNSA come from the germline V gene. This CDR3 has 15 residues. V gave up 4 bases and J gave up 7 bases, with 16 bases separating them. In DNA form, the CDR3 reads TGTGCCAGCAGCTCGAACAGGGTGGGCCTCGGGGAGCTGTTTTTT. This gives the protein CASSSNRVGLGELFF.

This chain links TRBV7-2 with TRBJ2-1; 7 nucleotides align to TRBD1. The CDR3 extends over 12 amino acids. Trimming at V came to 5 bases and at J to 9 bases, leaving 4 bases not matched to a gene. Germline CDR1 is SGHTA and CDR2 is FQGNSA. CDR3 protein: CASSRDSREQFF. As DNA, the CDR3 is TGTGCCAGCAGCCGGGACAGCCGTGAGCAGTTCTTC.

The chain couples TRBV6-5 to TRBJ2-7; perhaps TRBD1 as D (6 bases). The CDR3 consists of 15 residues. V was shortened by 0 bases and J by 1 base, with 10 bases between the two germline ends. Germline CDR1 MNHEY, CDR2 SVGAGI. The CDR3 bases are TGTGCCAGCAGTTACTCCGACACAGGGTCCTACGAGCAGTACTTC. Translated: CASSYSDTGSYEQYF.

The chain carries TRBV5-6 and TRBJ2-1, with 12 bases matching TRBD2. Germline CDR1 reads SGHDT; CDR2 reads YYEEEE. There are 18 residues in the CDR3. V lost 3 bases and J lost 6; bases outside the gene matches: 13. The CDR3 is CASSSRGLAGTFFNEQFF. DNA for the CDR3: TGTGCCAGCAGCTCCAGAGGACTAGCGGGAACCTTTTTCAATGAGCAGTTCTTC.

The chain is built from TRBV5-4 and TRBJ2-3, with D possibly being TRBD1 or TRBD2 (5 bases each). Trimming removed 0 bases at V and 14 bases at J, with 22 bases between. Looked up from germline, CDR1 is SGHNT and CDR2 is YYREEE (reference sequence). CDR3 length equals 15 residues. The CDR3 region is CASSLEAVRGQGPYF. CDR3 nucleotide sequence: TGTGCCAGCAGCTTGGAGGCGGTTCGCGGGCAGGGCCCGTATTTT. The whole variable domain, filled in from reference TRBV5-4 and TRBJ2-3, reads ETGVTQSPTHLIKTRGQQVTLRCSSQSGHNTVSWYQQALGQGPQFIFQYYREEENGRGNFPPRFSGLQFPNYSSELNVNALELDDSALYLCASSLEAVRGQGPYFGPGTRLTVL.

This clone was seen only once. The identical CDR3 is also encoded by other nucleotide sequences in the sample. The chain links TRBV5-1 to TRBJ2-3, with TRBD1 matching 11 bases. The CDR3 sequence is 15 residues long. V trimming: 1 base; J trimming: 4 bases; junction bases outside the gene matches: 2. The germline gives CDR1 SGHRS, CDR2 YFSETQ. The CDR3 DNA reads as TGCGCCAGCAGCTTGTCGGGACAGGGGGCAGATACGCAGTATTTT. It yields the protein CASSLSGQGADTQYF.

This clone was found a few times. This sequence joins TRBV28 and TRBJ1-1; the D gene is possibly TRBD1 (5 bases). Germline-derived CDR1 and CDR2 are MDHEN and SYDVKM. CDR3 length equals 14 residues. Trimming shortened V by 8 bases and J by 1 base, and 14 bases separated the two germline ends. The CDR3: CASAFGDRNTEAFF. The CDR3 DNA is TGTGCCAGCGCCTTCGGGGACCGGAACACTGAAGCTTTCTTT.

The CDR3 protein is CASSQGGIPGNTIYF. CDR3 bases: TGCGCCAGCAGCCAGGGTGGGATCCCTGGAAACACCATATATTTT. The chain joins TRBV4-1 to TRBJ1-3, with D unresolved. CDR3 length: 15 amino acids. The germline CDR1 and CDR2 sequences are MGHRA and YSYEKL. Trimming took off 3 bases at V and 2 bases at J, with 11 bases between the two ends.

This chain joins TRBV29-1 and TRBJ2-3, with 9 bases that match TRBD2. V lost 6 bases and J lost 0; bases outside the gene matches: 7. The length of the CDR3 is 15 residues. The germline gives CDR1 SQVTM, CDR2 ANQGSEA. The CDR3 reads CSVRGLALSTDTQYF. CDR3 sequence (DNA): TGCAGCGTACGAGGACTAGCGCTGAGCACAGATACGCAGTATTTT.

The chain carries TRBV7-2 and TRBJ1-2; perhaps TRBD1 as D (6 bases). The CDR3 has 12 residues. V was shortened by 5 bases and J by 4 bases, with 8 bases between the two germline ends. Germline V gene lookup returns CDR1 SGHTA and CDR2 FQGNSA. CDR3 sequence reads: CASSGTIYGYTF. The CDR3 bases are TGTGCCAGCAGCGGGACAATCTATGGCTACACCTTC. The entire variable domain, with the rest obtained from reference TRBV7-2 and TRBJ1-2, is as follows: GAGVSQSPSNKVTEKGKDVELRCDPISGHTALYWYRQSLGQGLEFLIYFQGNSAPDKSGLPSDRFSAERTGGSVSTLTIQRTQQEDSAVYLCASSGTIYGYTFGSGTRLTVV.